This TCR beta chain was observed in a study of Graves' ophthalmopathy and Graves' hyperthyroidism. Study overall: The collection of peripheral blood took place at initial diagnosis, before any treatment. General observations from the study: Appearing in blood as well were most expanded thyroid clonotypes above 0.001 frequency.

In germline, CDR1 is DFQATT, CDR2 SNEGSKA (reference sequence). The CDR3 covers 16 residues. V gave up 4 bases and J gave up 1 base; unmatched junction bases: 4. The study amplified TCR beta CDR3 regions using RNA transcripts. HTBI primers were used in a first-round RT-PCR, which preceded a second-round multiplex PCR. TCRdb recomputed calls from the multiplex PCR reads with MiXCR, one row per CDR3 protein. Of over 200,000 distinct CDR3 sequences listed, roughly 29% are singletons. Ophthalmopathy donors' eye disease showed moderate-to-severe activity, CAS of at least 3, NOSPECS of at least 4 and duration under 3 months. Clinicians diagnosed using symptoms, serum thyroxine, TRAb, thyroid ultrasound and orbital computed tomography. This clonotype was observed many times. Its antigen is still unknown.

V and J are TRBV20-1 and TRBJ2-7, with 16 positions matching TRBD2. Sequencing used peripheral blood. The source of this sequence is a man over 45 with Graves' ophthalmopathy. The CDR3 DNA follows: TGCAGTGCTATGGGACTAGCGGGAGGGCGATCCTACGAGCAGTACTTC. Translating it yields CSAMGLAGGRSYEQYF.